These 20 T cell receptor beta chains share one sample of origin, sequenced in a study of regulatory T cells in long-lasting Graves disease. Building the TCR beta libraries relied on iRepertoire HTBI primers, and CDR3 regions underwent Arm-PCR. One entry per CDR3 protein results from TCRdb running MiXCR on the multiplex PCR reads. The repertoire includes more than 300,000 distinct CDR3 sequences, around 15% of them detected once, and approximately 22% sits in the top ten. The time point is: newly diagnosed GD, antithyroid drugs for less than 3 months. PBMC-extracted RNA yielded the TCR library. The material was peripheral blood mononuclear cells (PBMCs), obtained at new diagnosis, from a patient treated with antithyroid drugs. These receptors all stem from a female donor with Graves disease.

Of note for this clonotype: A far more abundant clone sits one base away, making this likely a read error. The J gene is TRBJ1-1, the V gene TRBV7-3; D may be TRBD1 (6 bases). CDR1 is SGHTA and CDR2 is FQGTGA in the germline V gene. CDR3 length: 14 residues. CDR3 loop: CASSSHRENTGAFF. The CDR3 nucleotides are TGTGCCAGCAGCTCTCACAGGGAGAACACTGGAGCTTTCTTT.

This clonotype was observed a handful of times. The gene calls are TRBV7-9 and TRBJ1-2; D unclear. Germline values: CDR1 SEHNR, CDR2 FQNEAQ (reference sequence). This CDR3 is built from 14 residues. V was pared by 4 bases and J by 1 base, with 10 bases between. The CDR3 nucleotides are TGTGCCAGCAGCTCGCAGATGGATAACTATGGCTACACCTTC. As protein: CASSSQMDNYGYTF.

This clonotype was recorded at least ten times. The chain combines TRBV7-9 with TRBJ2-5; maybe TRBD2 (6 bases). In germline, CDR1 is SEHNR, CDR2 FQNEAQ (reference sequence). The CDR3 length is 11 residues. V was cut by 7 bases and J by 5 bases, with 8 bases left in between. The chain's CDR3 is CASTREETQYF. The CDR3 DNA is TGTGCCAGCACCCGGGAGGAGACCCAGTACTTC.

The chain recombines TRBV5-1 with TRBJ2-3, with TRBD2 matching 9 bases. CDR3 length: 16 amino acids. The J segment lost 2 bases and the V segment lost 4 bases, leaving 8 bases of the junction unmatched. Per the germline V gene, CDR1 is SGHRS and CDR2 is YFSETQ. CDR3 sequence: CASSTRTSEYTDTQYF. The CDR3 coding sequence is TGCGCCAGCAGCACGCGGACTAGCGAGTACACAGATACGCAGTATTTT.

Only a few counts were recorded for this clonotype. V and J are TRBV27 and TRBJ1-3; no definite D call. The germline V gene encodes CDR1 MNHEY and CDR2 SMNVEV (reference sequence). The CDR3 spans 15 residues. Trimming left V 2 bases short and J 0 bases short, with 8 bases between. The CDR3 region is CASSLRANSGNTIYF. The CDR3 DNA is TGTGCCAGCAGTTTAAGGGCAAACTCTGGAAACACCATATATTTT.

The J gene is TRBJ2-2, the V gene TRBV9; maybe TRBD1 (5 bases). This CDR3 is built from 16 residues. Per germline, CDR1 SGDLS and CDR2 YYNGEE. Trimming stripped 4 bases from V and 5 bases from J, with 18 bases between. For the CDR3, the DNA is TGTGCCAGCAGCTCCTCGTGGAAGGGGCAAACCGGGGAGCTGTTTTTT. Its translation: CASSSSWKGQTGELFF.

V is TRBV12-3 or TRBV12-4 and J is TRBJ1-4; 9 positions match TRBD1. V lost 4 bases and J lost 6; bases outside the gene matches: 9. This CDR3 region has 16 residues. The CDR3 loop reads CASSWQPGQGDEKLFF. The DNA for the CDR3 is TGTGCCAGCAGTTGGCAGCCGGGACAGGGAGATGAAAAACTGTTTTTT.

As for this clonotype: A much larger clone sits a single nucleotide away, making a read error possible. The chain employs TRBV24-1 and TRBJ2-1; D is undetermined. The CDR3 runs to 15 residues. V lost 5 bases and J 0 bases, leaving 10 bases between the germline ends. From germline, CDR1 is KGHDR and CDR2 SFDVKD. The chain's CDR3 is CATSGPWSSYNEQFF. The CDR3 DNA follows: TGTGCCACCAGTGGTCCCTGGAGCTCCTACAATGAGCAGTTCTTC.

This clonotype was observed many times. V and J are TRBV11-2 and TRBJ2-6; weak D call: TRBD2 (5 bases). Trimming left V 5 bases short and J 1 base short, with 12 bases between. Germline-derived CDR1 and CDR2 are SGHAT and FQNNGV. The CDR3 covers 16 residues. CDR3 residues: CASSGLRGSGANVLTF. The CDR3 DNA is TGTGCCAGCAGCGGCCTACGCGGGTCTGGGGCCAACGTCCTGACTTTC.

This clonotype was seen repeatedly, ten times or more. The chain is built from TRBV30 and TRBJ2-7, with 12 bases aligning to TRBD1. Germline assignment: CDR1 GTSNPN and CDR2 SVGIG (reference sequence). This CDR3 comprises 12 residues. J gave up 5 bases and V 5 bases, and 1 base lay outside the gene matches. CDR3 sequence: CAWGTGGHEQYF. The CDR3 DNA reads TGTGCCTGGGGGACAGGGGGCCACGAGCAGTACTTC.

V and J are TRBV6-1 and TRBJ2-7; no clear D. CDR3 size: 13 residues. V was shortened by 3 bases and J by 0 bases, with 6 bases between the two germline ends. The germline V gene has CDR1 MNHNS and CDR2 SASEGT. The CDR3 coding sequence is TGTGCCAGCAGTGAGAGCCCCTCCTACGAGCAGTACTTC. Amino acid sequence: CASSESPSYEQYF.

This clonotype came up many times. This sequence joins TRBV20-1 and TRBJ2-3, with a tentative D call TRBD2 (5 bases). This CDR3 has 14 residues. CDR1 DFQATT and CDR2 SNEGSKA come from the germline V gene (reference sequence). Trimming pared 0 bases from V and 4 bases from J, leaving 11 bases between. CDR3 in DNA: TGCAGTGCTAGAGATCTCGCGGGCCCAGATACGCAGTATTTT. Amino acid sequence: CSARDLAGPDTQYF.

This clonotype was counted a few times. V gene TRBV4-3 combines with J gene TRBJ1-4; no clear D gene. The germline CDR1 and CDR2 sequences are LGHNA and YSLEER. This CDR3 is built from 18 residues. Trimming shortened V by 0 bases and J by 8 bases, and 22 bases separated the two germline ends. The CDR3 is CASSQDSILGGQREKLFF. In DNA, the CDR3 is TGCGCCAGCAGCCAAGACTCTATCCTAGGAGGTCAGCGAGAAAAACTGTTTTTT.

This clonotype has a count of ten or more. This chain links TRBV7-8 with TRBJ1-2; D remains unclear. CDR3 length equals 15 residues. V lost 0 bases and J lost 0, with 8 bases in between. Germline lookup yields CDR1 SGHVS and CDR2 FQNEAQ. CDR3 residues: CASSLAQIANYGYTF. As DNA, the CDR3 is TGTGCCAGCAGCTTAGCGCAAATAGCTAACTATGGCTACACCTTC.

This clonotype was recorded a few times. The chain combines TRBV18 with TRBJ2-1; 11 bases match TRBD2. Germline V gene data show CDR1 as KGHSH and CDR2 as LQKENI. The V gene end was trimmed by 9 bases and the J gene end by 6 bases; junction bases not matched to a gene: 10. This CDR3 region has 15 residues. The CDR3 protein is CARRRTSGGFNEQFF. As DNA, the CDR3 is TGTGCCAGACGCAGAACTAGCGGGGGATTCAATGAGCAGTTCTTC.

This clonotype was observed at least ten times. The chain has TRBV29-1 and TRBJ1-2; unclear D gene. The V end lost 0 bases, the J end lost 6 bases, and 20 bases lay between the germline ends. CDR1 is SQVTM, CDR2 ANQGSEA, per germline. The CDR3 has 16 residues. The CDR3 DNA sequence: TGCAGCGTTGAAGATCCCACGACCGGGTCGTTGAATGGCTACACCTTC. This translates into CSVEDPTTGSLNGYTF.

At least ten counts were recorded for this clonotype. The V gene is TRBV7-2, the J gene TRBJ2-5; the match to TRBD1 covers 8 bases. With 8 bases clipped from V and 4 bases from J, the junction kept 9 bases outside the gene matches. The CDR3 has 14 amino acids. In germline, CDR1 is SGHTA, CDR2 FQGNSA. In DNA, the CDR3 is TGTGCCAGCCAGGGGCAGGGGGCGCGAGAGACCCAGTACTTC. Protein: CASQGQGARETQYF. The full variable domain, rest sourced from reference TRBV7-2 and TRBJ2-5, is GAGVSQSPSNKVTEKGKDVELRCDPISGHTALYWYRQSLGQGLEFLIYFQGNSAPDKSGLPSDRFSAERTGGSVSTLTIQRTQQEDSAVYLCASQGQGARETQYFGPGTRLLVL.

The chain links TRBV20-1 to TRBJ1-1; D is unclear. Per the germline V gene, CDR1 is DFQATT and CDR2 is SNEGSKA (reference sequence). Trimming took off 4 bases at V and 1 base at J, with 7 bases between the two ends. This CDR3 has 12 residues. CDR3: CSAILRNTEAFF. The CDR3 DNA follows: TGCAGTGCTATCCTGAGGAACACTGAAGCTTTCTTT.

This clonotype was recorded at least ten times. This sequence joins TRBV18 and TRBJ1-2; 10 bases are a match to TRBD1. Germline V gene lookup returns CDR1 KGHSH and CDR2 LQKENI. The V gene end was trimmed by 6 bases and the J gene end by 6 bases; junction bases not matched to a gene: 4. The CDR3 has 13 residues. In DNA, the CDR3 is TGTGCCAGCTCTCCCGGACAGGGGGATGGCTACACCTTC. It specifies CASSPGQGDGYTF.

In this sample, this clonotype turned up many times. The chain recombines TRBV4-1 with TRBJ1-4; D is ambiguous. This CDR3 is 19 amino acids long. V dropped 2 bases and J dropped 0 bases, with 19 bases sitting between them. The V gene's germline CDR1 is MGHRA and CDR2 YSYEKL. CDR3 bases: TGCGCCAGCAGCCAACGACCGACTCGACTGCCCGCAACTAATGAAAAACTGTTTTTT. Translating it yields CASSQRPTRLPATNEKLFF.